The present TCR beta chain was sequenced within a study of OX40 agonist ivuxolimab in advanced cancers. Study-level information: Three partial responders included one hepatocellular carcinoma patient and two cutaneous melanoma patients. Findings of the study overall: Clonal expansion among partial responders at 0.1-3.0 mg/kg ranked near the lowest. CD4+ and CD8+ T cells in blood underwent clonal expansion by week 6 at 0.1 to 3.0 mg/kg.

Sampling of blood occurred at baseline, cycle 4 day 1, and cycle 7 day 1. To note about this clone: What it binds is not known.

From germline, CDR1 is ENHRY and CDR2 SYGVKD. CDR3 length: 14 amino acids. The V end lost 0 bases, the J end lost 1 base, and 6 bases lay between the germline ends. Measured with immunoSEQ multiplex PCR; TCRdb has only the in-frame clones, and not every one. The sample has approximately 40,000 clones, 87% seen once; the top ten hold roughly 20%. The sequence was obtained from an adult with an advanced solid tumor such as melanoma, head and neck, liver or kidney cancer. The chain is built from TRBV10-3 and TRBJ1-1; no clear D. The material sequenced was CD4+ or CD8+ T cells sorted from blood, taken in a trial of the OX40 agonist ivuxolimab. The CDR3: CAISESYTNTEAFF. The CDR3 nucleotides read TGTGCCATCAGTGAGTCGTATACGAACACTGAAGCTTTCTTT.